One sample yielded the 22 T cell receptor beta chains listed below, sequenced in a study of blood T cells in healthy people across ages. A J-beta primer mix and a sample-barcoded 5' primer were used in a second PCR of about 7 to 12 cycles. In TCRdb, the 5' RACE reads were re-called with MiXCR into one record per CDR3 protein. The sample yields fewer than 2,000,000 distinct CDR3 sequences, approximately 32% seen once. The sample consisted of blood. The receptors here all came from a woman aged 25 to 39 in good health.

This chain joins TRBV9 and TRBJ2-7, with D possibly TRBD2 on 5 matching bases. Trimming took off 4 bases at V and 0 bases at J, with 20 bases between the two ends. The CDR3 spans 17 residues. Germline V gives CDR1 SGDLS, CDR2 YYNGEE. The CDR3: CASSPSGSTHSSYEQYF. The DNA for the CDR3 is TGTGCCAGCAGCCCATCGGGATCGACACACAGCTCCTACGAGCAGTACTTC. Looking up the rest from reference TRBV9 and TRBJ2-7 gives the full variable domain: DSGVTQTPKHLITATGQRVTLRCSPRSGDLSVYWYQQSLDQGLQFLIQYYNGEERAKGNILERFSAQQFPDLHSELNLSSLELGDSALYFCASSPSGSTHSSYEQYFGPGTRLTVT.

J is TRBJ2-1 and V is TRBV4-2; TRBD2 matches 9 bases. CDR3 length equals 18 residues. The V gene's germline CDR1 is LGHNA and CDR2 YNFKEQ. J gave up 4 bases and V 4 bases, and 14 bases lay outside the gene matches. The CDR3: CASSPPGREGRIYNEQFF. CDR3 DNA sequence: TGTGCCAGCAGCCCGCCTGGGCGGGAGGGGCGGATTTACAATGAGCAGTTCTTC.

Remarks on this clonotype: A read error may produce the germline difference seen at one junction end. The rearrangement joins TRBV12-3 or TRBV12-4 to TRBJ2-5; D gene ambiguous. The CDR3 is made up of 15 amino acids. The CDR3, as DNA: TGTGCCAGCAGTGAGTCCACATGGTACCAAGAGGCCCAGTACTTC. This codes for CASSESTWYQEAQYF.

The chain employs TRBV6-6 and TRBJ2-3; the D is unclear. This CDR3 is built from 14 residues. With 2 bases removed from V and 0 bases from J, the gap between germline ends came to 6 bases. Germline assignment: CDR1 MNHNY and CDR2 SVGAGI (reference sequence). The CDR3 region has the DNA TGTGCCAGCAGTTACGCTACGAGCACAGATACGCAGTATTTT. It yields the protein CASSYATSTDTQYF.

Many counts were recorded for this clonotype. The chain couples TRBV20-1 to TRBJ2-1; weak D call: TRBD1 (5 bases). Germline CDR1 reads DFQATT; CDR2 reads SNEGSKA (reference sequence). V was trimmed by 1 base and J by 9 bases, leaving 13 bases between them. This CDR3 is built from 13 residues. Here the CDR3 reads CSARVGSQGEQFF. For the CDR3, the DNA is TGCAGTGCTAGAGTCGGGTCCCAGGGTGAGCAGTTCTTC.

V is TRBV20-1 and J is TRBJ2-5, with TRBD2 matching over 9 bases. The germline CDR1 and CDR2 sequences are DFQATT and SNEGSKA (reference sequence). This CDR3 has 16 amino acids. With V trimmed by 5 bases and J by 5 bases, 15 bases remained unmatched. The CDR3 loop is CSAAPGRGGPGETQYF. CDR3 nucleotides: TGCAGTGCTGCCCCCGGGCGGGGGGGTCCCGGGGAGACCCAGTACTTC.

This clonotype has just a few counts. V gene TRBV5-1 combines with J gene TRBJ2-1; 9 bases map to TRBD2. The V gene end was trimmed by 0 bases and the J gene end by 4 bases; junction bases not matched to a gene: 8. Looked up from germline, CDR1 is SGHRS and CDR2 is YFSETQ. This CDR3 contains 17 residues. The CDR3 coding sequence is TGCGCCAGCAGCTTGGTCTGGCTAGCGGGGACGTACAATGAGCAGTTCTTC. It translates to CASSLVWLAGTYNEQFF.

The chain links TRBV20-1 to TRBJ2-7; D might be TRBD2 (5 bases). V dropped 3 bases and J dropped 6 bases, with 15 bases sitting between them. This CDR3 contains 13 residues. Germline CDR1 and CDR2: DFQATT and SNEGSKA (reference sequence). CDR3 region: CSARREGRREQYF. Written as DNA, the CDR3 is TGCAGTGCTAGGAGGGAAGGCCGTCGCGAGCAGTACTTC.

Remarks on this clonotype: A read error may explain this, as a much larger clone is one base away. V usage is TRBV4-1 and J usage is TRBJ2-1, with 12 bases that match TRBD1. CDR1 MGHRA and CDR2 YSYEKL come from the germline V gene. The CDR3 is 17 amino acids. The CDR3 loop reads CASSQGPGQGARNEQLF. DNA of the CDR3: TGCGCCAGCAGCCAAGGACCGGGACAGGGGGCGCGAAATGAGCAGCTCTTC.

Ten or more counts support this clonotype. V usage is TRBV5-1 and J usage is TRBJ2-5, with TRBD2 matching over 9 bases. The CDR3 extends over 13 amino acids. Germline CDR1 and CDR2: SGHRS and YFSETQ. J gave up 2 bases and V 6 bases, and 2 bases lay outside the gene matches. The CDR3 loop reads CASTSGDQETQYF. In nucleotides, the CDR3 is TGCGCCAGCACTAGCGGGGATCAAGAGACCCAGTACTTC.

The chain employs TRBV20-1 and TRBJ1-1; no clear D. Per germline, CDR1 DFQATT and CDR2 SNEGSKA (reference sequence). V was cut by 6 bases and J by 1 base, with 18 bases left in between. CDR3 length: 15 residues. Written as DNA, the CDR3 is TGCAGTGCCCCACCCGGTATCTTTGGGAACACTGAAGCTTTCTTT. Protein product: CSAPPGIFGNTEAFF.

This clonotype was picked up a small number of times. The chain recombines TRBV7-2 with TRBJ1-4; perhaps TRBD1 as D (5 bases). The CDR3 consists of 15 residues. Germline V lookup: CDR1 SGHTA, CDR2 FQGNSA. The V end lost 5 bases, the J end lost 7 bases, and 17 bases lay between the germline ends. DNA of the CDR3: TGTGCCAGCAGCAACCGCCCAGGGCTCCTTGAAAAACTGTTTTTT. This translates into CASSNRPGLLEKLFF.

This clonotype has at least ten counts. The CDR3 DNA sequence: TGTGCCACCAGCAGAACCTCCGGGAGCTCCTACGAGCAGTACTTC. It encodes CATSRTSGSSYEQYF. This chain connects TRBV15 to TRBJ2-7; a weak D match, TRBD2 (6 bases). Germline values: CDR1 LNHNV, CDR2 YYDKDF (reference sequence). This CDR3 contains 15 residues. Trimming shortened V by 2 bases and J by 0 bases, and 11 bases separated the two germline ends.

Concerning this clonotype itself: Possible read error: a much larger clone is one base away. CDR3 coding DNA: TGTGCCGGCAGTCAGGGGACTTTCTATGGCTACACCTTC. Protein sequence: CAGSQGTFYGYTF. V gene TRBV27 combines with J gene TRBJ1-2; a weak D match, TRBD1 (6 bases). CDR3 size: 13 residues. Germline V gene data show CDR1 as MNHEY and CDR2 as SMNVEV (reference sequence).

This clonotype was seen a single time. This chain links TRBV7-3 with TRBJ2-1; 8 positions match TRBD2. This CDR3 spans 14 amino acids. Germline-derived CDR1 and CDR2 are SGHTA and FQGTGA. V lost 9 bases to trimming and J lost 7 bases; unmatched junction nucleotides: 11. The CDR3 is CASNLGGGWNEQFF. CDR3 bases: TGTGCCAGTAACTTAGGCGGGGGGTGGAATGAGCAGTTCTTC.

This clonotype has just a few counts. The gene calls are TRBV4-1 and TRBJ2-1; D gene uncertain. Deletions cut 0 bases from V and 0 bases from J, with 9 bases between. Per germline, CDR1 MGHRA and CDR2 YSYEKL. This CDR3 has 16 residues. CDR3: CASSQDSVSSYNEQFF. CDR3 nucleotides: TGCGCCAGCAGCCAAGATTCGGTGAGCTCCTACAATGAGCAGTTCTTC.

This chain joins TRBV4-2 and TRBJ2-3; 7 bases fit TRBD2. V lost 1 base to trimming and J lost 3 bases; unmatched junction nucleotides: 7. Germline CDR1 is LGHNA and CDR2 is YNFKEQ. This CDR3 region has 16 residues. This CDR3 reads CASSQGGAGETDTQYF. The CDR3 DNA reads as TGTGCCAGCAGCCAAGGTGGGGCGGGGGAGACAGATACGCAGTATTTT.

The chain employs TRBV6-2 or TRBV6-3 and TRBJ2-5; 13 nucleotides align to TRBD2. This CDR3 has 17 residues. Trimming took 2 bases from V and 4 from J; bases not matched to a gene: 7. CDR1 and CDR2 (germline): MNHEY, SVGEGT. Here the CDR3 reads CASSYGGLAGVRETQYF. DNA for the CDR3: TGTGCCAGCAGTTACGGAGGACTAGCGGGAGTAAGAGAGACCCAGTACTTC.

The chain is built from TRBV28 and TRBJ2-5; 10 nucleotides match TRBD2. Germline V lookup: CDR1 MDHEN, CDR2 SYDVKM. The CDR3 contains 14 residues. Trimming at V came to 7 bases and at J to 11 bases, leaving 13 bases not matched to a gene. In nucleotides, the CDR3 is TGTGCCAGCATCCGAGCGGGAGGGGAGGGGGAGCAGTACTTC. It is translated as CASIRAGGEGEQYF.

Concerning this clonotype: The conserved final phenylalanine or tryptophan is absent from the CDR3, which likely points to a read error. V is TRBV27 and J is TRBJ2-1; D perhaps matches TRBD1 (6 bases). Germline CDR1 MNHEY, CDR2 SMNVEV (reference sequence). V was clipped by 4 bases and J by 4 bases, with 14 bases between them. There are 15 residues in the CDR3. CDR3 nucleotides: TGTGCCAGCAGTTCAGGGGCAGCCAAATACAATGAGCAGTTCTAC. It specifies CASSSGAAKYNEQFY.

Concerning this clonotype itself: At one of its ends the junction is not consistent with the germline gene, which may arise from a read error. This chain connects TRBV6-2 or TRBV6-3 to TRBJ1-2; D is unresolved. Germline V CDR1 and CDR2: MNHEY, SVGEGT. The CDR3 sequence is 15 residues long. CDR3 loop: CACRSAAGSNYGYTF. DNA for the CDR3: TGTGCCTGCAGATCAGCAGCGGGGTCCAACTATGGCTACACCTTC.

The sample holds a few counts of this clonotype. This chain links TRBV10-3 with TRBJ2-7, with 13 bases fitting TRBD2. Trimming removed 10 bases from V and 5 bases from J; junction bases left unmatched: 5. The CDR3 consists of 13 residues. Germline CDR1 reads ENHRY; CDR2 reads SYGVKD. The CDR3 protein is CATGTSGNDEQYF. The DNA for the CDR3 is TGTGCCACCGGGACTAGCGGGAACGACGAGCAGTACTTC.